This T cell receptor beta chain was sequenced during a study of response to subunit inactivated influenza vaccine. This clonotype was detected many times. Each CDR3 protein is one row after TCRdb ran MiXCR on the RT-PCR reads. This table holds about 240,000 distinct CDR3 sequences, less than 15% found once. V was clipped by 5 bases and J by 2 bases, with 14 bases between them. This CDR3 region has 15 residues. Germline V lookup: CDR1 LNHNV, CDR2 YYDKDF (reference sequence). V gene TRBV15 combines with J gene TRBJ2-3, with a possible D match to TRBD2 (6 bases). Sequences were derived from non-naive T cells sorted from PBMCs, sampled roughly 15 days before vaccination. The source of this sequence is a man aged 45-60 years who received an inactivated influenza vaccine. The CDR3 DNA follows: TGTGCCACCAGCCGAAACGGGGGACTCACAGATACGCAGTATTTT. This encodes CATSRNGGLTDTQYF.